This T cell receptor beta chain was observed in a study of follicular helper T cells after annual influenza vaccination. Across the study: Some donors were sampled over the 2013-2014, 2014-2015 and 2015-2016 vaccinations. Regarding the study as a whole: Recurrent ICOS+CD38+ cTfh clonotypes included tetramer and AIM influenza-specific ones.

The sample's time point: 2014-2015 season, 7 days after vaccination. To note about this clone: Its antigen remains unknown.

V was clipped by 5 bases and J by 6 bases; unmatched bases: 8. The CDR3 has 15 amino acids. Germline V lookup: CDR1 MDHEN, CDR2 SYDVKM. TCRB was sequenced at Survey level resolution. Sequenced by immunoSEQ multiplex PCR; TCRdb stores in-frame clones only, minus some. The sample comprises nearly 9,000 clones, approximately 78% of which are singletons, and about 3.7% rests with the top ten. Source: CXCR5+ CD38- circulating T follicular helper cells from blood, taken 7 days after influenza vaccination. Described subset: circulating Tfh, non-naive CD4+CXCR5+PD-1+ (ICOS+CD38+ or ICOS-CD38-). The rearrangement joins TRBV28 to TRBJ2-1; 9 bases match TRBD2. The receptor was derived from an adult who received the influenza vaccine. CDR3 DNA sequence: TGTGCCAGCAGTCCCTCAGGACTAGCGAGCAATGAGCAGTTCTTC. Translating it yields CASSPSGLASNEQFF. The complete variable domain, with remaining parts taken from reference TRBV28 and TRBJ2-1, reads DVKVTQSSRYLVKRTGEKVFLECVQDMDHENMFWYRQDPGLGLRLIYFSYDVKMKEKGDIPEGYSVSREKKERFSLILESASTNQTSMYLCASSPSGLASNEQFFGPGTRLTVL.